Listed below are T cell receptor beta chains from one sample, sequenced in a study of HIV-infected children after antiretroviral therapy interruption. TCRdb re-derived calls from the 3' RACE reads in MiXCR, one entry per CDR3 protein. Of approximately 96,000 distinct CDR3 sequences in the sample, under 8% were seen once. Sample: CD45RA+ CD4+ T cells from PBMCs, pooled from several time points, taken from a donor given antiretroviral therapy, either interrupted or continuous. These TCRs come from a pool of human donors with HIV. Both conserved end residues are part of each CDR3. D genes are given only for firm matches. A row's size may be missing; if present it is once, few, many or a size class.

V gene,clone size,J gene,D gene,CDR3 DNA,CDR3 protein
TRBV13,-,TRBJ2-7,TRBD2,TGTGCCAGCAGCCGGGGACGGGGGGGAATCTACGAGCAGTACTTC,CASSRGRGGIYEQYF
TRBV3-1,many,TRBJ2-7,-,TGTGCCAGCGGCCGGAACGAGCAGTACTTC,CASGRNEQYF
TRBV20-1,medium-sized,TRBJ2-7,TRBD1,TGCAGTGCTAACCGGGACAGGGGCGACGAGCAGTACTTC,CSANRDRGDEQYF
TRBV10-3,many,TRBJ2-1,-,TGTGCCATCAGTGGGTTTGACTCCATCTCGAGGAATGAGCAGTTCTTC,CAISGFDSISRNEQFF
TRBV7-2,many,TRBJ1-5,TRBD1,TGTGCCAGCAGTCGACAGGGGGCAGGTCAGCCCCAGCATTTT,CASSRQGAGQPQHF
TRBV2,many,TRBJ1-1,-,TGTGCCAGCAGTGGTCAGGGAATGAACACTGAAGCTTTCTTT,CASSGQGMNTEAFF
TRBV4-1,many,TRBJ1-6,-,TGCGCCAGCAGCCAAGATCATACAGGTGGAAGGACCGACTCTAATTCACCCCTCCACTTT,CASSQDHTGGRTDSNSPLHF
TRBV12-3/TRBV12-4,few,TRBJ1-1,-,TGTGCCAGCAGTTTAGTAGGGGGGAGCACTGAAGCTTTCTTT,CASSLVGGSTEAFF
TRBV18,many,TRBJ2-7,-,TGTGCCAGCTCACCCACCACATCAGGGATTCCGACCGAGCAGTACTTC,CASSPTTSGIPTEQYF
TRBV6-5,many,TRBJ2-1,-,TGTGCCAGCAGCCGAGACACGGAGCAGTTCTTC,CASSRDTEQFF
TRBV5-1,-,TRBJ2-3,-,TGCGCCAGCAGCAAAACCACCGAGGTCCGGGGCTGGGGCACAGATACGCAGTATTTT,CASSKTTEVRGWGTDTQYF
TRBV5-1,-,TRBJ1-2,-,TGCGCCAGCAGCTTGGTGCCTCTCGGTGACTATGGCTACACCTTC,CASSLVPLGDYGYTF
TRBV14,many,TRBJ1-6,-,TGTGCCAGCAGCCAAGAAATTTTCGGAAATTCACCCCTCCACTTT,CASSQEIFGNSPLHF
TRBV12-3/TRBV12-4,many,TRBJ1-5,-,TGTGCCAGCAACCCGTCGGGAGTAGGGCCCCAGCATTTT,CASNPSGVGPQHF
TRBV2,many,TRBJ1-2,TRBD1,TGTGCCAGCAGAGCGGACAGGGAGGATGGCTACACCTTC,CASRADREDGYTF
TRBV20-1,-,TRBJ2-3,TRBD2,TGCAGTGCTAGTCAAAAAGGACTAGCGCGTAGCACAGATACGCAGTATTTT,CSASQKGLARSTDTQYF
TRBV7-2,many,TRBJ2-1,-,TGTGCCAGCAGCTCCGAAGGACGGATCTACAATGAGCAGTTCTTC,CASSSEGRIYNEQFF
TRBV7-2,many,TRBJ2-2,TRBD2,TGTGCCAGCAGCTCACGGTGGGGGGGTTCCGGGGAGCTGTTTTTT,CASSSRWGGSGELFF
TRBV6-2/TRBV6-3,few,TRBJ1-1,TRBD1,TGTGCCAGCAGTCCTGGACAGGGGCTTGATGAAGCTTTCTTT,CASSPGQGLDEAFF
TRBV4-2,many,TRBJ1-1,-,TGTGCCAGCAGCCCCCGGGGGGCTGAAGCTTTCTTT,CASSPRGAEAFF
TRBV19,many,TRBJ2-7,-,TGTGCCAGTAGCGTCGAAGGCCACGAGCAGTACTTC,CASSVEGHEQYF
TRBV11-3,many,TRBJ1-1,-,TGTGCCAGCAGCTCCACAAACGGGAGAGGTGAAACTGAAGCTTTCTTT,CASSSTNGRGETEAFF
TRBV5-1,many,TRBJ1-1,-,TGCGCCAGCAGTGAGGATAGGGACACTGAAGCTTTCTTT,CASSEDRDTEAFF
TRBV9,few,TRBJ1-1,-,TGTGCCAGCAGCGTAGGCGCGGGAGGGATTAACACTGAAGCTTTCTTT,CASSVGAGGINTEAFF
TRBV29-1,many,TRBJ1-2,TRBD1,TGCAGCGTTGAACTGGACAGGGGGAAGAGTGGCTACACCTTC,CSVELDRGKSGYTF
TRBV7-9,many,TRBJ1-4,-,TGTGCCAGCAGCTCCGTTGCAACTAATGAAAAACTGTTTTTT,CASSSVATNEKLFF
TRBV6-6,many,TRBJ2-5,-,TGTGCCAGCAGTTACCGCCTACGAGAGACCCAGTACTTC,CASSYRLRETQYF
TRBV5-1,-,TRBJ2-3,TRBD1,TGCGCCAGTACCACCGGGACAGCTCGAGATACGCAGTATTTT,CASTTGTARDTQYF
TRBV19,many,TRBJ1-2,TRBD1,TGTGCCAGTAGCCCTGGACAGGGGGGCAATCTAGGGGATGGCTACACCTTC,CASSPGQGGNLGDGYTF
TRBV7-2,many,TRBJ2-7,TRBD1,TGTGCCAGCAGCTTTATGGACAGGGGGTACGAGCAGTACTTC,CASSFMDRGYEQYF
TRBV6-5,many,TRBJ2-5,-,TGTGCCAGCAGTGCCGGTGTGGTCCAAAAGACCCAGTACTTC,CASSAGVVQKTQYF
TRBV20-1,few,TRBJ1-1,TRBD1,TGCAGTGCTAGTAGGGGGCGGACTGAAGCTTTCTTT,CSASRGRTEAFF
TRBV28,many,TRBJ2-7,TRBD1,TGTGCCAGCAGCCTTGACAGGGGTCTAGACTTC,CASSLDRGLDF
TRBV15,few,TRBJ1-2,-,TGTGCCACCAGCAGAGATATACGGGAGCGTGGCTACACCTTC,CATSRDIRERGYTF
TRBV7-7,many,TRBJ2-3,-,TGTGCTAGCAGCTTGGGGAGAGCGGGCACAGATACGCAGTATTTT,CASSLGRAGTDTQYF
TRBV9,few,TRBJ2-5,TRBD2,TGTGCCAGCAGCGTTAGCGGGAGGGCCTTTCAAGAGACCCAGTACTTC,CASSVSGRAFQETQYF
TRBV4-1,many,TRBJ2-1,TRBD2,TGCGCCAGCAGCCACCTTAGCGGGGGGGCCAAAGAAGAGCAGTTCTTC,CASSHLSGGAKEEQFF
TRBV19,-,TRBJ1-1,-,TGTGCCACGTCCCGACAGGACTCTCCGAACACTGAAGCTTTCTTT,CATSRQDSPNTEAFF
TRBV4-1,many,TRBJ2-1,TRBD2,TGCGCCAGCAGCCAAACTCAGCGGGGGAACAATGAGCAGTTCTTC,CASSQTQRGNNEQFF
TRBV3-1,many,TRBJ2-2,-,TGTGCCAGCAGCCAAGATTTCGGGACCGGGGAGCTGTTTTTT,CASSQDFGTGELFF
TRBV5-1,-,TRBJ2-2,-,TGCGCCAGCGCCTCCTCCACCGGGGCTACCGGGGAGCTGTTTTTT,CASASSTGATGELFF
TRBV20-1,many,TRBJ2-7,-,TGCAGTGCTAGAGAGGGGGGCGGGGGAATCGACGAGCAGTACTTC,CSAREGGGGIDEQYF
TRBV7-2,-,TRBJ2-5,TRBD2,TGTGCCAGCACCGGGACTAGCGCTACCCGGGAGACCCAGTACTTC,CASTGTSATRETQYF
TRBV12-3/TRBV12-4,-,TRBJ1-6,-,TGTGCCAGCAGTTCTCCCTCATCGGGACGCCTGGATTCACCCCTCCACTTT,CASSSPSSGRLDSPLHF
TRBV18,many,TRBJ2-4,-,TGTGCCAGCTCACCACCGGGTTGGAGGGAAAACATTCAGTACTTC,CASSPPGWRENIQYF
TRBV19,many,TRBJ1-2,TRBD1,TGTGCCAGTAGTCCATCGGACAGGGGACGTGGCTACACCTTC,CASSPSDRGRGYTF
TRBV20-1,many,TRBJ1-1,-,TGCACCACAGGGCTAAACACTGAAGCTTTCTTT,CTTGLNTEAFF
TRBV7-2,-,TRBJ2-7,TRBD1,TGTGCCAGCAGCTTAGTAGGTATAGGGACAGGGGGTAAAGAGCAGTACTTC,CASSLVGIGTGGKEQYF
TRBV7-2,few,TRBJ1-2,-,TGTGCCAGCAGCCGCCCCGGGTCGACCATTGCTAACTATGGCTACACCTTC,CASSRPGSTIANYGYTF
TRBV6-1,many,TRBJ1-5,TRBD1,TGTGCCAGTGCTCCGGGACAGGGGGCCGGACAGCCCCAGCATTTT,CASAPGQGAGQPQHF
TRBV14,-,TRBJ2-1,TRBD2,TGTGCCAGCAGCCAAAGCGGGGGTTTCTACAATGAGCAGTTCTTC,CASSQSGGFYNEQFF
TRBV11-1,many,TRBJ2-5,TRBD2,TGTGCCAGCACGCGGAGGGAGGGAGAGACCCAGTACTTC,CASTRREGETQYF
TRBV20-1,many,TRBJ1-3,-,TGCAGTGCTAGACACAGGGTGGTTGGAAACACCATATATTTT,CSARHRVVGNTIYF
TRBV19,many,TRBJ2-7,-,TGTGCCAGTAGTTCCACCCGGGACCCTTACGAGCAGTACTTC,CASSSTRDPYEQYF
TRBV6-5,-,TRBJ1-6,-,TGTGCCAGCAGTTCCGCAGGGGCCAACTCCTATAATTCACCCCTCCACTTT,CASSSAGANSYNSPLHF
TRBV29-1,many,TRBJ1-1,TRBD1,TGCAGCGTTGTCCCGAATAGGGGGCTGAACACTGAAGCTTTCTTT,CSVVPNRGLNTEAFF